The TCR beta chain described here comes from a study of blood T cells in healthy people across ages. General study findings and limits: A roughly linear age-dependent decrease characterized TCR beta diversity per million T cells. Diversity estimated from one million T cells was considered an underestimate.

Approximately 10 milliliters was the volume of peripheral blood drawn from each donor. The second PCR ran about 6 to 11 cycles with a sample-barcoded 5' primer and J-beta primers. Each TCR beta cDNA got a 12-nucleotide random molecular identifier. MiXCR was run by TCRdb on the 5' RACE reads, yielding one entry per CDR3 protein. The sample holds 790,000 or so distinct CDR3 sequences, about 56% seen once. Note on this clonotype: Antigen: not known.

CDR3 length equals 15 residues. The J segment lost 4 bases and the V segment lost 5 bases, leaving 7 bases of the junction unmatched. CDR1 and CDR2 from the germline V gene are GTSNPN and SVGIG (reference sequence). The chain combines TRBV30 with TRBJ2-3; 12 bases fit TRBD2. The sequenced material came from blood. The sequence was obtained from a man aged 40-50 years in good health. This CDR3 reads CAWSLAGGPSDTQYF. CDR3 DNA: TGTGCCTGGTCACTAGCGGGGGGCCCTTCAGATACGCAGTATTTT.